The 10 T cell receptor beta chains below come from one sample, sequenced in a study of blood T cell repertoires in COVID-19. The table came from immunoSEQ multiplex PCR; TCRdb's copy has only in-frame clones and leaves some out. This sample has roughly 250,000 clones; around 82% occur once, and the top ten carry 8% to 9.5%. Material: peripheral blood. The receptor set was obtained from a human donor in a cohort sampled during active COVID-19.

Here the CDR3 reads CASKGYGQGGNEQFF. The CDR3 DNA sequence: TGTGCCAGTAAGGGCTACGGGCAGGGGGGCAATGAGCAGTTCTTC. The chain carries TRBV19 and TRBJ2-1, with a weak D call TRBD1 (7 bases). Germline CDR1 and CDR2: LNHDA and SQIVND (reference sequence). Trimming shortened V by 7 bases and J by 6 bases, and 19 bases separated the two germline ends. The CDR3 length is 15 residues.

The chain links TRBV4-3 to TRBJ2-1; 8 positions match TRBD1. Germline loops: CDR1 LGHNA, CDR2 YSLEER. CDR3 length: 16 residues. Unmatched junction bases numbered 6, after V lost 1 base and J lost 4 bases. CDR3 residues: CASSQGDRLSYNEQFF. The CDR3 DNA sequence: TGCGCCAGCAGCCAAGGGGACAGGCTCTCATACAATGAGCAGTTCTTC.

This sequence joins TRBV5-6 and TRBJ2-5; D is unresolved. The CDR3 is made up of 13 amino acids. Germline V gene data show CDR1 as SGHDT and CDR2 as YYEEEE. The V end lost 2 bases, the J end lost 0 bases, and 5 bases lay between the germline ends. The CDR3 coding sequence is TGTGCCAGCAGCTTTAGCTACCAAGAGACCCAGTACTTC. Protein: CASSFSYQETQYF.

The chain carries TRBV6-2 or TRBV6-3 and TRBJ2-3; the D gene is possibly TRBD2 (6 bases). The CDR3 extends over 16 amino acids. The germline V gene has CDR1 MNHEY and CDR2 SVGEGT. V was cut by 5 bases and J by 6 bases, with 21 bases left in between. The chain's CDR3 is CASSAARSGLWDTQYF. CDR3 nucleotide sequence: TGTGCCAGCAGTGCTGCCCGTAGCGGCCTTTGGGATACGCAGTATTTT.

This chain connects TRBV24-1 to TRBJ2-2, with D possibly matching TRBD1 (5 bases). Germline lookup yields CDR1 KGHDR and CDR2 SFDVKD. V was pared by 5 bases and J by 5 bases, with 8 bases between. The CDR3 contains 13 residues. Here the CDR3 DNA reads TGTGCCACCAGTGTCCAGGGTACCGGGGAGCTGTTTTTT. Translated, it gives CATSVQGTGELFF.

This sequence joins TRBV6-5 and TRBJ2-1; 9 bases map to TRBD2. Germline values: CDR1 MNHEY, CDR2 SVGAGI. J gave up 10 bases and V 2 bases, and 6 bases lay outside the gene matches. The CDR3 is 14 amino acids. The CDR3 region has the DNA TGTGCCAGCAGTTACCAGGGACTAGCAGCGGAGCAGTTCTTC. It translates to CASSYQGLAAEQFF.

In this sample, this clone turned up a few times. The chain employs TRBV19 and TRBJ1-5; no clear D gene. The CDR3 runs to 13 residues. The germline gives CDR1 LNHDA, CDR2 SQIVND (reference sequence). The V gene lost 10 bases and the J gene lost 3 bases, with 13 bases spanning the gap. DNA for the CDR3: TGTGCCACCGAGAGGAGTACCAATCAGCCCCAGCATTTT. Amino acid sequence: CATERSTNQPQHF. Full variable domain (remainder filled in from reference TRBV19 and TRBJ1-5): DGGITQSPKYLFRKEGQNVTLSCEQNLNHDAMYWYRQDPGQGLRLIYYSQIVNDFQKGDIAEGYSVSREKKESFPLTVTSAQKNPTAFYLCATERSTNQPQHFGDGTRLSIL.

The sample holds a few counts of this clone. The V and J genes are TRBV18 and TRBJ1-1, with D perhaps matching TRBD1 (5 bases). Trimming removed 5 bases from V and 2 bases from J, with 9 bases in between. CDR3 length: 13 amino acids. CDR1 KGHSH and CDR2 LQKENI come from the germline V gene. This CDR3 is CASSGGDNTEAFF. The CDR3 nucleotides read TGTGCCAGCTCAGGAGGGGATAACACTGAAGCTTTCTTT.

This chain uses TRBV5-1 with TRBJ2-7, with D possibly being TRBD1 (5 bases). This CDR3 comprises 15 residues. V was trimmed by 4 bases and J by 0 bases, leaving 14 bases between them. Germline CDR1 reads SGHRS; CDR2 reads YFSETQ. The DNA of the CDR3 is TGCGCCAGCAGCCCCCTTGAAGGGGTCTCCTACGAGCAGTACTTC. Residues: CASSPLEGVSYEQYF.

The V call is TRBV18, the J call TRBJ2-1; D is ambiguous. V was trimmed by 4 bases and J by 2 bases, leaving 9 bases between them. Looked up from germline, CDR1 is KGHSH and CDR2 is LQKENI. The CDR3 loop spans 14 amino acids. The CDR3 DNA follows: TGTGCCAGCTCACTCCGAGCGACCTACAATGAGCAGTTCTTC. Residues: CASSLRATYNEQFF.